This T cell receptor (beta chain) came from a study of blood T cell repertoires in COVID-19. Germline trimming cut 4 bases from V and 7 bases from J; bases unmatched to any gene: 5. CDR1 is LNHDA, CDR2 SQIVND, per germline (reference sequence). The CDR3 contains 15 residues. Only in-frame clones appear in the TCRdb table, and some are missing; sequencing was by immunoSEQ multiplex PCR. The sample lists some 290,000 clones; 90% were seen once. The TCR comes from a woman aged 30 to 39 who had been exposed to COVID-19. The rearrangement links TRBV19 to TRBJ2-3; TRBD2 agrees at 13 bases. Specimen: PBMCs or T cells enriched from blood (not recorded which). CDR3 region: CASSTTSGGHHTQYF. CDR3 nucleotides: TGTGCCAGTAGTACGACTAGCGGGGGGCATCATACGCAGTATTTT.